The entry below gives a single T cell receptor (beta chain) sequence along with its context. Its antigen is currently unknown. At the DNA level, this CDR3 is encoded by other sequences in the same sample as well. Measured with immunoSEQ multiplex PCR; TCRdb has only the in-frame clones, and not every one. Among roughly 1,500,000 clones, 95% to 99% were seen once, and the ten largest hold approximately 0.44%. This entry belongs to a study of shared clonotypes between healthy human individuals. General study findings and limits: Sharing across four donors was highest in naive CD4 (approximately 5%) and lowest in memory CD8 (0.4%).

Study donors comprised healthy, HIV-negative adults devoid of recent acute infection or vaccination. All participating donors were Caucasian adults from Nashville, Tennessee. CD4+ cells were split into CD45RA+ naive and CD45RA-negative memory subsets. The TCR sequence derives from a man in his thirties or forties in good health. Sample: naive CD4+ T cells sorted from blood. Subset meaning: CD45RA+ positively selected.

The CDR3 spells CASSGTGNQPQHF. CDR3 DNA sequence: TGTGCCAGCTCGGGGACAGGAAATCAGCCCCAGCATTTT. The chain recombines TRBV18 with TRBJ1-5, with 8 bases aligning to TRBD1. Germline lookup yields CDR1 KGHSH and CDR2 LQKENI. Trimming cost V 6 bases and J 4 bases; bases outside gene matches: 2. This CDR3 contains 13 residues.